Listed below are T cell receptor beta chains from one sample, sequenced in a study of lymphopenia after photon versus proton radiotherapy. Here immunoSEQ multiplex PCR was the method, and the copy in TCRdb shows in-frame clones only, minus some. The sample has tens of thousands of clones, around 88% seen once. Sequences were derived from peripheral blood, sampled from a patient treated with photon-based radiotherapy. The receptors stem from a man aged 50 or older with gastric cancer. CDR3s include the opening cysteine and the closing phenylalanine or tryptophan. D genes are given only for firm matches. A row's size may be missing; if present it is once, few, many or a size class.

clone_size j_call d_call v_call cdr3_aa cdr3_nt
NA TRBJ1-4 TRBD1 TRBV4-1 CASSQWGRGNEKLFF TGCGCCAGCAGCCAATGGGGCAGGGGGAATGAAAAACTGTTTTTT
few TRBJ1-1 TRBD1 TRBV6-5 CASRRQGRNTEAFF TGTGCCAGCAGGAGACAGGGGAGGAACACTGAAGCTTTCTTT
NA TRBJ2-1 TRBD1 TRBV2 CATKQGISWNEQFF TGTGCCACGAAACAGGGGATTAGTTGGAATGAGCAGTTCTTC
NA TRBJ2-1 NA TRBV7-2 CASSLAVGEQFF TGTGCCAGCAGCTTAGCGGTAGGTGAGCAGTTCTTC
NA TRBJ2-3 NA TRBV6-4 CASSDSKGGGTDTQYF TGTGCCAGCAGTGACTCGAAGGGAGGAGGAACAGATACGCAGTATTTT
NA TRBJ1-5 NA TRBV28 CASATTGSNQPQHF TGTGCCAGCGCGACCACTGGGAGCAATCAGCCCCAGCATTTT
NA TRBJ2-2 TRBD2 TRBV27 CASGRGTSDTGELFF TGTGCCAGCGGGAGGGGGACTAGCGACACCGGGGAGCTGTTTTTT
NA TRBJ1-2 NA TRBV7-9 CASSPLDKIYGYTF TGTGCCAGCAGCCCCCTAGACAAGATCTATGGCTACACCTTC
NA TRBJ2-2 NA TRBV19 CATRGPTSPTSQIGELFF TGTGCCACCCGCGGACCCACTAGCCCAACATCCCAAATCGGGGAGCTGTTTTTT
NA TRBJ1-1 TRBD1 TRBV19 CASSLYRGQEAFF TGTGCCAGTAGTCTATACAGGGGGCAAGAAGCTTTCTTT
once TRBJ2-7 NA TRBV6-5 CASRGTGSSYEQYF TGTGCCAGCAGGGGGACGGGAAGCTCCTACGAGCAGTACTTC
NA TRBJ2-7 NA TRBV10-3 CAISPLVGEQYF TGTGCCATCAGCCCCTTGGTGGGGGAGCAGTACTTC
once TRBJ2-1 TRBD2 TRBV6-5 CASSQQAGLNEQFF TGTGCCAGCAGCCAGCAAGCGGGGTTGAATGAGCAGTTCTTC
NA TRBJ1-1 NA TRBV5-1 CASSIQGRDTEAFF TGCGCCAGCAGCATACAGGGAAGAGACACTGAAGCTTTCTTT
NA TRBJ1-1 TRBD1 TRBV18 CASSPGQGTNTEAFF TGTGCCAGCTCACCAGGACAGGGGACGAACACTGAAGCTTTCTTT
NA TRBJ2-1 NA TRBV14 CASSQGMGVGEQFF TGTGCCAGCAGCCAAGGGATGGGGGTCGGTGAGCAGTTCTTC
NA TRBJ2-7 NA TRBV5-4 CASSLQGLADRKYF TGTGCCAGCAGCTTACAGGGTCTAGCGGATAGGAAGTACTTC
few TRBJ1-5 NA TRBV30 CAWAKTGNQPQHF TGTGCCTGGGCGAAGACGGGCAATCAGCCCCAGCATTTT